This T cell receptor (beta chain) was obtained from a study of cytomegalovirus exposure and HLA in healthy donors. PCR amplification relied on 60 Vbeta primers (plus 13 Jbeta primers). The repertoire was sequenced with immunoSEQ multiplex PCR; TCRdb's copy has only in-frame clones and lacks some. In the table there are 85,000 to 90,000 clones, 67% of which are singletons. Germline CDR1 and CDR2: MNHEY and SVGAGI. This CDR3 is 11 amino acids long. V shed 4 bases and J shed 9 bases, with 7 bases lying between them. Study results and caveats: Of the V segments, some could not be distinguished, including TRBV6-2 and TRBV6-3, and were excluded. Earlier analysis found most TCR beta V segments productive about 87% or about 30% of the time. TCR sequences were mostly rare, though some public TCRs occurred in many donors. Researchers reported from a later analysis that most CMV-associated TCR beta chains appeared HLA-restricted.

A few counts support this clone. Its antigen is still unknown. Sequencing input: PBMCs. This receptor was obtained from a man aged 25 to 40 in good health and CMV-seronegative. The chain has TRBV6-5 and TRBJ2-1, with D unclear. The CDR3 protein is CASSLASEQFF. The CDR3 DNA reads as TGTGCCAGCAGTTTAGCAAGTGAGCAGTTCTTC.